This T cell receptor (beta chain) was sequenced during a study of blood T cell repertoires in COVID-19. Study information: PBMCs, B-cell-depleted T cells, or T cells were the source of the cDNA or gDNA that made up the material.

CDR3 size: 16 residues. V dropped 6 bases and J dropped 2 bases, with 17 bases sitting between them. Germline V gene sequence: CDR1 MDHEN, CDR2 SYDVKM. Measured with immunoSEQ multiplex PCR; TCRdb has only the in-frame clones, and not every one. Here the sample spans about 170,000 clones, over 80% being singletons. The TCR originated in a woman in her sixties with acute or convalescent COVID-19. The genes are TRBV28 and TRBJ1-5; TRBD1 is a possible D gene (6 bases). Input material: peripheral blood. CDR3 DNA sequence: TGTGCCAGCAGCCCAGACAGGTCCCTGGGCAATCAGCCCCAGCATTTT. Translating it yields CASSPDRSLGNQPQHF.